Shown below are 30 T cell receptor beta chains from a single sample sequenced in a study of blood T cell repertoires in COVID-19. Using immunoSEQ multiplex PCR, the repertoire was profiled, and TCRdb retains in-frame clones only, with some absent. The sample carries 200,000 to 250,000 clones, about 85% recorded once. The sample comprised peripheral blood. The receptor set was obtained from a woman aged 55-75 years with active or convalescent COVID-19.

The chain links TRBV29-1 to TRBJ1-1; possibly TRBD1 for D (5 bases). With 4 bases removed from V and 3 bases from J, the gap between germline ends came to 9 bases. Germline assignment: CDR1 SQVTM and CDR2 ANQGSEA. The CDR3 loop spans 12 amino acids. The CDR3 DNA sequence: TGCAGCGTTGGGGGGGGGTACACTGAAGCTTTCTTT. This codes for CSVGGGYTEAFF. The full variable domain, in which reference TRBV29-1 and TRBJ1-1 provide the parts outside the CDR3, is SAVISQKPSRDICQRGTSLTIQCQVDSQVTMMFWYRQQPGQSLTLIATANQGSEATYESGFVIDKFPISRPNLTFSTLTVSNMSPEDSSIYLCSVGGGYTEAFFGQGTRLTVV.

V gene TRBV20-1 combines with J gene TRBJ1-6, with 8 positions matching TRBD1. The length of the CDR3 is 18 residues. Germline CDR1 DFQATT, CDR2 SNEGSKA (reference sequence). Unmatched junction bases numbered 11, after V lost 3 bases and J lost 1 base. CDR3 nucleotide sequence: TGCAGTGCTAGTCCCCTCGGACAGGGTGAATCCTATAATTCACCCCTCCACTTT. Its translation is CSASPLGQGESYNSPLHF.

The J gene is TRBJ2-5, the V gene TRBV3-1 (or the pseudogene TRBV3-2); D is possibly TRBD2 (5 bases). Germline loops: CDR1 LGHDT, CDR2 YNNKEL (reference sequence). This CDR3 is built from 14 residues. The V end lost 0 bases, the J end lost 3 bases, and 8 bases lay between the germline ends. The CDR3 bases are TGTGCCAGCAGCCAAGATTTCGGGGAAGAGACCCAGTACTTC. Translation gives CASSQDFGEETQYF.

This clone appeared a few times. This sequence joins TRBV24-1 and TRBJ2-7; D is uncertain. CDR1 is KGHDR and CDR2 is SFDVKD in the germline V gene. Trimming shortened V by 5 bases and J by 4 bases, and 11 bases separated the two germline ends. This CDR3 is built from 13 residues. DNA for the CDR3: TGTGCCACCAGTGGCGATACCCCTTACGAGCAGTACTTC. This gives the protein CATSGDTPYEQYF.

V usage is TRBV27 and J usage is TRBJ1-5; 7 nucleotides agree with TRBD1. Germline CDR1 reads MNHEY; CDR2 reads SMNVEV (reference sequence). After removal of 5 bases from V and 1 base from J, the junction contained 11 bases not matched to a gene. The CDR3 has 17 amino acids. The CDR3 is CASSPSPTGWSNQPQHF. Written as DNA, the CDR3 is TGTGCCAGCAGTCCCTCCCCGACAGGGTGGAGCAATCAGCCCCAGCATTTT.

The chain recombines TRBV25-1 with TRBJ1-1; D unclear. Trimming left V 2 bases short and J 8 bases short, with 6 bases between. The CDR3 is 11 amino acids. CDR1 and CDR2 from the germline V gene are MGHDK and SYGVNS. The DNA for the CDR3 is TGTGCCAGCAGTGAAACGGGGGAAGCTTTCTTT. This codes for CASSETGEAFF.

The CDR3 DNA is TGTGCCATCGCCCGGACTAGCGGGAGTACGGAGACCCAGTACTTC. Residues: CAIARTSGSTETQYF. The chain employs TRBV10-3 and TRBJ2-5, with 13 bases lining up with TRBD2. CDR3 length equals 15 residues. Trimming removed 8 bases from V and 5 bases from J; junction bases left unmatched: 8. The V gene's germline CDR1 is ENHRY and CDR2 SYGVKD.

This chain joins TRBV30 and TRBJ1-4; D uncertain. CDR3 size: 14 residues. Per germline, CDR1 GTSNPN and CDR2 SVGIG (reference sequence). V lost 0 bases and J lost 6, with 11 bases in between. CDR3 nucleotides: TGTGCCTGGAGTGTACGAGGGTTGGATGAAAAACTGTTTTTT. Its protein is CAWSVRGLDEKLFF. The whole variable domain, filled in from reference TRBV30 and TRBJ1-4, reads SQTIHQWPATLVQPVGSPLSLECTVEGTSNPNLYWYRQAAGRGLQLLFYSVGIGQISSEVPQNLSASRPQDRQFILSSKKLLLSDSGFYLCAWSVRGLDEKLFFGSGTQLSVL.

This chain's CDR3 is CASSPLGTNTGELFF. The CDR3 nucleotides are TGTGCCAGCAGCCCCCTAGGAACGAACACCGGGGAGCTGTTTTTT. V and J are TRBV6-4 and TRBJ2-2; D call uncertain. CDR3 length: 15 residues. Per the germline V gene, CDR1 is MRHNA and CDR2 is SNTAGT. The V end was cut by 6 bases, the J end by 0 bases, with 11 bases between.

The rearrangement links TRBV5-1 to TRBJ2-7; 7 positions agree with TRBD1. The germline CDR1 and CDR2 sequences are SGHRS and YFSETQ. The CDR3 consists of 13 residues. With 0 bases clipped from V and 3 bases from J, the junction kept 0 bases outside the gene matches. CDR3 in amino acids: CASSLDRGYEQYV. CDR3 bases: TGCGCCAGCAGCTTGGACAGGGGCTACGAGCAGTACGTC.

The rearrangement joins TRBV7-6 to TRBJ2-7; D ambiguous. Germline CDR1 reads SGHVS; CDR2 reads FNYEAQ. The CDR3 consists of 13 residues. V dropped 4 bases and J dropped 3 bases, with 10 bases sitting between them. CDR3 coding DNA: TGTGCCAGCAGCTCTTGGCGGAACTACGAGCAGTACTTC. Amino acid sequence: CASSSWRNYEQYF.

This chain uses TRBV5-1 with TRBJ1-1, with TRBD1 identical over 7 bases. Germline V gene sequence: CDR1 SGHRS, CDR2 YFSETQ. V was clipped by 0 bases and J by 5 bases; unmatched bases: 4. The CDR3 runs to 14 residues. CDR3 nucleotides: TGCGCCAGCAGCTTGGATCAGGGGGGAACTGAAGCTTTCTTT. Protein sequence: CASSLDQGGTEAFF. Based on the CDR3 plus reference TRBV5-1 and TRBJ1-1, the full variable domain is KAGVTQTPRYLIKTRGQQVTLSCSPISGHRSVSWYQQTPGQGLQFLFEYFSETQRNKGNFPGRFSGRQFSNSRSEMNVSTLELGDSALYLCASSLDQGGTEAFFGQGTRLTVV.

The genes are TRBV5-6 and TRBJ1-2; 8 nucleotides line up with TRBD1. V lost 3 bases to trimming and J lost 6 bases; unmatched junction nucleotides: 10. The CDR3 sequence is 15 residues long. Germline loops: CDR1 SGHDT, CDR2 YYEEEE. The CDR3 coding sequence is TGTGCCAGCAGCTCAATGGACAGGGAAGGGAATGGCTACACCTTC. Translation gives CASSSMDREGNGYTF.

In DNA form, the CDR3 reads TGTGCCAGCAGCTCACCGGAGGGGGCAAGTAACTATGGCTACACCTTC. Translating it yields CASSSPEGASNYGYTF. V and J are TRBV5-4 and TRBJ1-2, with 7 bases aligning to TRBD1. CDR3 length: 16 residues. Germline V CDR1 and CDR2: SGHNT, YYREEE (reference sequence). The ends lost 3 bases at V and 1 base at J; junction bases unmatched: 9.

V gene TRBV3-1 (or the pseudogene TRBV3-2) combines with J gene TRBJ2-5; D uncertain. This CDR3 is 11 amino acids long. Trimming stripped 3 bases from V and 7 bases from J, with 6 bases between. Germline CDR1 reads LGHDT; CDR2 reads YNNKEL (reference sequence). The CDR3 reads CASSQPGTQYF. CDR3 nucleotides: TGTGCCAGCAGCCAGCCAGGGACCCAGTACTTC.

The rearrangement links TRBV28 to TRBJ1-5; weak D call: TRBD1 (5 bases). Trimming removed 6 bases from V and 6 bases from J, with 15 bases in between. Germline values: CDR1 MDHEN, CDR2 SYDVKM. This CDR3 has 14 amino acids. This chain's CDR3 is CASRYSGSGQPQHF. The DNA of the CDR3 is TGTGCCAGCAGATATTCAGGGTCGGGTCAGCCCCAGCATTTT. Full variable domain (missing parts from reference TRBV28 and TRBJ1-5): DVKVTQSSRYLVKRTGEKVFLECVQDMDHENMFWYRQDPGLGLRLIYFSYDVKMKEKGDIPEGYSVSREKKERFSLILESASTNQTSMYLCASRYSGSGQPQHFGDGTRLSIL.

The chain joins TRBV19 to TRBJ2-1; TRBD2 is a possible D gene (5 bases). CDR3 length: 13 amino acids. The germline gives CDR1 LNHDA, CDR2 SQIVND (reference sequence). Trimming removed 3 bases from V and 9 bases from J, with 12 bases in between. The CDR3 DNA reads as TGTGCCAGTAGTATCCGGGCCGCGGGTGAGCAGTTCTTC. This codes for CASSIRAAGEQFF.

This chain connects TRBV2 to TRBJ1-2; no clear D. V was pared by 5 bases and J by 3 bases, with 13 bases between. The CDR3 totals 14 residues. Germline V gives CDR1 SNHLY, CDR2 FYNNEI. The CDR3 nucleotides read TGTGCCAGCAGTCGGGAGGAAGCGGACTATGGCTACACCTTC. Residues: CASSREEADYGYTF.

This sequence joins TRBV6-5 and TRBJ2-1; 8 bases map to TRBD2. Trimming cost V 7 bases and J 7 bases; bases outside gene matches: 6. CDR1 MNHEY and CDR2 SVGAGI come from the germline V gene. The CDR3 is 13 residues long. For the CDR3, the DNA is TGTGCCAGCATCGGCAGCGGGAGTAATGAGCAGTTCTTC. This sequence encodes CASIGSGSNEQFF.

The J gene is TRBJ2-1, the V gene TRBV7-8; TRBD1 agrees at 7 bases. The V gene's germline CDR1 is SGHVS and CDR2 FQNEAQ. The V and J ends lost 5 bases and 0 bases, in that order; junction bases with no gene match: 4. The CDR3 runs 15 residues. The CDR3 nucleotides are TGTGCCAGCAGCCCGGACAGGAGCTCCTACAATGAGCAGTTCTTC. It is translated as CASSPDRSSYNEQFF.

The chain combines TRBV7-9 with TRBJ2-7; 12 bases agree with TRBD2. Germline loops: CDR1 SEHNR, CDR2 FQNEAQ (reference sequence). V was clipped by 1 base and J by 5 bases; unmatched bases: 12. The CDR3 sequence is 18 residues long. The CDR3 DNA is TGTGCCAGCAGCTTAGTAGTGACTAGCGGGAGCGCAGGAGACGAGCAGTACTTC. Translated: CASSLVVTSGSAGDEQYF.

The chain carries TRBV5-1 and TRBJ2-5, with 7 bases lining up with TRBD1. Trimming at V came to 4 bases and at J to 4 bases, leaving 10 bases not matched to a gene. The CDR3 is 15 amino acids. The germline V gene has CDR1 SGHRS and CDR2 YFSETQ. The CDR3: CASSRKTGDGETQYF. DNA for the CDR3: TGCGCCAGCAGCAGGAAAACAGGGGATGGAGAGACCCAGTACTTC.

This clone was seen more than once but under ten times. The gene calls are TRBV7-9 and TRBJ1-4, with 8 bases that match TRBD1. The junction had 12 bases not matched to a gene; V was cut back by 5 bases and J by 7 bases. Germline CDR1 and CDR2: SEHNR and FQNEAQ (reference sequence). The CDR3 has 16 amino acids. The CDR3 DNA reads TGTGCCAGCAGCCGAGGCGATGCAGGGGGCTCTGAAAAACTGTTTTTT. It codes for CASSRGDAGGSEKLFF.

The chain combines TRBV29-1 with TRBJ1-2, with 7 bases fitting TRBD1. The CDR3 consists of 13 residues. The ends lost 5 bases at V and 0 bases at J; junction bases unmatched: 3. The germline V gene encodes CDR1 SQVTM and CDR2 ANQGSEA. DNA of the CDR3: TGCAGCGTTCGACAGGGTTCTAACTATGGCTACACCTTC. It translates to CSVRQGSNYGYTF.

The rearrangement joins TRBV7-9 to TRBJ1-2; the match to TRBD1 covers 9 bases. CDR3 length equals 17 residues. The V gene end was trimmed by 5 bases and the J gene end by 4 bases; junction bases not matched to a gene: 14. The germline V gene has CDR1 SEHNR and CDR2 FQNEAQ (reference sequence). The CDR3 coding sequence is TGTGCCAGCAGCCCCACCCTCACAGGGGGCTATAGCTATGGCTACACCTTC. This translates into CASSPTLTGGYSYGYTF.

This clone has a single count. The gene calls are TRBV28 and TRBJ2-5, with 7 bases that match TRBD2. Germline V gene sequence: CDR1 MDHEN, CDR2 SYDVKM. With V trimmed by 4 bases and J by 3 bases, 2 bases remained unmatched. The CDR3 covers 13 residues. In nucleotides, the CDR3 is TGTGCCAGCAGTTCAGCGGGGAAAGAGACCCAGTACTTC. Encoded protein: CASSSAGKETQYF. The variable domain in full, with the rest retrieved from reference TRBV28 and TRBJ2-5, is DVKVTQSSRYLVKRTGEKVFLECVQDMDHENMFWYRQDPGLGLRLIYFSYDVKMKEKGDIPEGYSVSREKKERFSLILESASTNQTSMYLCASSSAGKETQYFGPGTRLLVL.

The gene calls are TRBV7-8 and TRBJ2-1; 10 positions match TRBD2. Germline V gene data show CDR1 as SGHVS and CDR2 as FQNEAQ. The V gene end was trimmed by 4 bases and the J gene end by 3 bases; junction bases not matched to a gene: 3. This CDR3 is 15 amino acids long. The CDR3 bases are TGTGCCAGCAGCTCCTTAGCGGGGGGCTACAATGAGCAGTTCTTC. It codes for CASSSLAGGYNEQFF.

V usage is TRBV12-3 or TRBV12-4 and J usage is TRBJ1-2; a weak D match, TRBD1 (5 bases). The V and J ends lost 4 bases and 8 bases respectively, with 14 bases between them. This CDR3 has 13 residues. The CDR3 DNA sequence: TGTGCCAGCAGTTCACGGACCGGGGGAGGCTACACCTTC. It yields the protein CASSSRTGGGYTF.

This clone showed up just once. The chain is built from TRBV5-4 and TRBJ2-7, with 14 bases lining up with TRBD2. Germline V gene sequence: CDR1 SGHNT, CDR2 YYREEE (reference sequence). The V gene end was trimmed by 4 bases and the J gene end by 4 bases; junction bases not matched to a gene: 7. The CDR3 runs 16 residues. CDR3 region: CASSPGLAGVGYEQYF. CDR3 coding DNA: TGTGCCAGCAGCCCGGGACTAGCGGGAGTGGGATACGAGCAGTACTTC.

V gene TRBV2 combines with J gene TRBJ2-1; D not certain. The CDR3 consists of 13 residues. V was cut by 2 bases and J by 4 bases, with 6 bases left in between. CDR1 and CDR2 (germline): SNHLY, FYNNEI. Written as DNA, the CDR3 is TGTGCCAGCAGTGAAATCGGGTACAATGAGCAGTTCTTC. Its translation is CASSEIGYNEQFF. Drawing the rest from reference TRBV2 and TRBJ2-1, the complete variable domain is EPEVTQTPSHQVTQMGQEVILRCVPISNHLYFYWYRQILGQKVEFLVSFYNNEISEKSEIFDDQFSVERPDGSNFTLKIRSTKLEDSAMYFCASSEIGYNEQFFGPGTRLTVL.